This T cell receptor beta chain was identified in a study of CD8+CD57+ T cells in acquired aplastic anemia. About the study: DNA per sorted CD4+ or CD8+ sample ranged roughly 0.19 to 27.4 ug, averaging roughly 3.5 ug.

The patients chosen for sequencing had shown expansion of CD8+CD57+ cells (detected by flow cytometry). The template used for profiling TCR beta VDJ and CDR3 was genomic DNA. MiXCR, run by TCRdb on the reads, gives a single entry per CDR3 protein. This sample carries roughly 260,000 distinct CDR3 sequences, 45% to 50% of them seen once, and the ten largest clones take approximately 7.8%. Trimming took 8 bases from V and 0 from J, leaving 5 bases between them. The CDR3 loop spans 11 amino acids. Germline CDR1 and CDR2: SQVTM and ANQGSEA. Sequencing was done on a sample of sorted CD4+, CD8+, or CD8+CD57+ T cells (not recorded which) from PBMCs. The V call is TRBV29-1, the J call TRBJ1-3; D gene unclear. This clonotype was sampled from a human donor with aplastic anemia. CDR3 nucleotides: TGCAGCCTACGCTCTGGAAACACCATATATTTT. This encodes CSLRSGNTIYF.